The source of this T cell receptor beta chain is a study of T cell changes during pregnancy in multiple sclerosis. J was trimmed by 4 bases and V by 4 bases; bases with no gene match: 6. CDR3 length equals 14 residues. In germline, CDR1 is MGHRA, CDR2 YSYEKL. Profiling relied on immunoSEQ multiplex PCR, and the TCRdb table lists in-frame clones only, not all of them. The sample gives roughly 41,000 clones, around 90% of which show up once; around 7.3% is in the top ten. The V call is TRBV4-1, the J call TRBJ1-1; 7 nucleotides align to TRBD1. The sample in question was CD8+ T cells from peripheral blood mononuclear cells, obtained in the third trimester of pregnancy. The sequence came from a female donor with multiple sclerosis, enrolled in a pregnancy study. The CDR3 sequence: CASSLAYRGTEAFF. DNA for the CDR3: TGCGCCAGCAGCCTAGCGTACAGGGGCACTGAAGCTTTCTTT.